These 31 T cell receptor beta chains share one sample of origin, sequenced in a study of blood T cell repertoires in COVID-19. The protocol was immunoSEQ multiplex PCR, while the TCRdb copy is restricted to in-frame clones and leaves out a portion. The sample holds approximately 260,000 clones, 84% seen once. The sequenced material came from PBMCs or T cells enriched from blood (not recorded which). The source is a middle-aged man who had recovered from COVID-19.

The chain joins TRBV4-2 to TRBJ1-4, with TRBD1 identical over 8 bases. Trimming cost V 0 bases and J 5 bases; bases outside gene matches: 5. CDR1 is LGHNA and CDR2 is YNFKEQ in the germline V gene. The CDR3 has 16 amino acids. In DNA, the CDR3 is TGTGCCAGCAGCCAAGATCGGACAGGGACAAATGAAAAACTGTTTTTT. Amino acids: CASSQDRTGTNEKLFF.

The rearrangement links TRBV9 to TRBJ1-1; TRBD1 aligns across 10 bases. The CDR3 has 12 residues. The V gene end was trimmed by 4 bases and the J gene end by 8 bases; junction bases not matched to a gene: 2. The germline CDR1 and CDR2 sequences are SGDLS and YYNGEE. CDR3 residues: CASSQTGGEAFF. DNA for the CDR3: TGTGCCAGCAGCCAGACAGGGGGCGAAGCTTTCTTT.

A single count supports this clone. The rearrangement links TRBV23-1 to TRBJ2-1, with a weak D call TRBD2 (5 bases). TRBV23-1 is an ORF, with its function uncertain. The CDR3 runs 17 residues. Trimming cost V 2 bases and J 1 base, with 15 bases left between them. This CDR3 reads CASSQPWTWRSYNEQFF. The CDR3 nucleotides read TGCGCCAGCAGTCAACCCTGGACTTGGCGGTCCTACAATGAGCAGTTCTTC.

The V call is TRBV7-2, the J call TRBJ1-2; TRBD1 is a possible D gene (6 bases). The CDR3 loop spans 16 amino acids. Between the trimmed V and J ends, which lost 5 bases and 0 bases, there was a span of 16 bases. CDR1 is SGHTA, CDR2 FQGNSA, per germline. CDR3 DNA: TGTGCCAGCAGCACCCAACGGACAGCGCCTAACTATGGCTACACCTTC. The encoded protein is CASSTQRTAPNYGYTF.

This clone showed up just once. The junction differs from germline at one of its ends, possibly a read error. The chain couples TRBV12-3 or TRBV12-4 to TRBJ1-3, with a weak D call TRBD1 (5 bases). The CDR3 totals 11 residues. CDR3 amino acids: CASSLMGRDTF. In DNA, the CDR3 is TGTGCCAGCAGTTTAATGGGGCGTGATACCTTT.

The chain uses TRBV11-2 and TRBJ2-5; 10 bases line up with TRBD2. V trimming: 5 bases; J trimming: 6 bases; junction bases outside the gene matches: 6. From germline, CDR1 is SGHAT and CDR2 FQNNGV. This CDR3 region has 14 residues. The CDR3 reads CASSRAGGLKTQYF. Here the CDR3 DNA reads TGTGCCAGCAGCCGAGCGGGGGGGCTCAAGACCCAGTACTTC.

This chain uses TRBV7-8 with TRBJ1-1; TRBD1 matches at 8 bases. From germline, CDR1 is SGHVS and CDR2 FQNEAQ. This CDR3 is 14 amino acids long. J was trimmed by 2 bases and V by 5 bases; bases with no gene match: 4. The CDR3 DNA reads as TGTGCCAGCAGCGCGACAGGGGATAACACTGAAGCTTTCTTT. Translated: CASSATGDNTEAFF. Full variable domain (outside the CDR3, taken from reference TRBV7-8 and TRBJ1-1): GAGVSQSPRYKVAKRGQDVALRCDPISGHVSLFWYQQALGQGPEFLTYFQNEAQLDKSGLPSDRFFAERPEGSVSTLKIQRTQQEDSAVYLCASSATGDNTEAFFGQGTRLTVV.

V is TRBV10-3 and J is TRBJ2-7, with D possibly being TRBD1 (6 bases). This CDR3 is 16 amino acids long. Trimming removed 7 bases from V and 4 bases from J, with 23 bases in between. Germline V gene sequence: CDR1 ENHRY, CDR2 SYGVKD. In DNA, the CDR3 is TGTGCCATCAAGACAGGAGACGGGACAAGGACGTACGAGCAGTACTTC. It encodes CAIKTGDGTRTYEQYF.

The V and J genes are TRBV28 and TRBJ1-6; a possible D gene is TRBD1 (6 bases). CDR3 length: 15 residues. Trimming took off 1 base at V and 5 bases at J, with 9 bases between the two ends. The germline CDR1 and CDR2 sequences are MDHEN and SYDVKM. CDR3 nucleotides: TGTGCCAGCAGTTTATCGGCAGGGGATAATTCACCCCTCCACTTT. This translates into CASSLSAGDNSPLHF.

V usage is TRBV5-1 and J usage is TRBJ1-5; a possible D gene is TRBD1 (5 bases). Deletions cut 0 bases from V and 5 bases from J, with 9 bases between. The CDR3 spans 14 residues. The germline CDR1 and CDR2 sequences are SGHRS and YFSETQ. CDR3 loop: CASSLVGGDQPQHF. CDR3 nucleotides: TGCGCCAGCAGCTTGGTCGGGGGGGATCAGCCCCAGCATTTT.

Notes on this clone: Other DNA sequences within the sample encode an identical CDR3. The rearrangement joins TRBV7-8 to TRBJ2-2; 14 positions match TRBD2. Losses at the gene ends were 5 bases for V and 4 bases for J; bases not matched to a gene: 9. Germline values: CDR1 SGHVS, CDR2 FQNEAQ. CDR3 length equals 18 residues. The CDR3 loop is CASSTGLAGAHSTGELFF. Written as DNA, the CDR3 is TGTGCCAGCAGCACGGGACTAGCGGGAGCCCACAGCACCGGGGAGCTGTTTTTT.

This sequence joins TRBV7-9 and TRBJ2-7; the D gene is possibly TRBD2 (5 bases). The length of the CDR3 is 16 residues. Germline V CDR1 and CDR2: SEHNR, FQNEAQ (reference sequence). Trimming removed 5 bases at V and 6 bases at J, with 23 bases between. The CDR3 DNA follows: TGTGCCAGCAGCGGAGAGGGTGTAGTGGGGTATGGCGAGCAGTACTTC. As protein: CASSGEGVVGYGEQYF. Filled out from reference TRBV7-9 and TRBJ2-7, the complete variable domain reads DTGVSQNPRHKITKRGQNVTFRCDPISEHNRLYWYRQTLGQGPEFLTYFQNEAQLEKSRLLSDRFSAERPKGSFSTLEIQRTEQGDSAMYLCASSGEGVVGYGEQYFGPGTRLTVT.

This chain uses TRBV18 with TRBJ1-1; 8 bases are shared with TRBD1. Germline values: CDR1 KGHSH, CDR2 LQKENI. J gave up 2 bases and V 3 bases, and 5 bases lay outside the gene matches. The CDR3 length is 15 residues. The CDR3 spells CASSPSTGDNTEAFF. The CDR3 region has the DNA TGTGCCAGCTCACCTTCGACAGGGGATAACACTGAAGCTTTCTTT.

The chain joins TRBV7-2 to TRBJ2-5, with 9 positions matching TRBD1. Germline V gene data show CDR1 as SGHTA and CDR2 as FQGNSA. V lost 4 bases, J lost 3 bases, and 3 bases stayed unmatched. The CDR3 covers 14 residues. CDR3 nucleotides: TGTGCCAGCAGCTGGGACAGGGTAAAAGAGACCCAGTACTTC. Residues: CASSWDRVKETQYF.

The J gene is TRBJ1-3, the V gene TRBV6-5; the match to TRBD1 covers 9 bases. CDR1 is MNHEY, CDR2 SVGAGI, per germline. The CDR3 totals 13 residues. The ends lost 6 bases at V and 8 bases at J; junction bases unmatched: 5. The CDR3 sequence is CASRTGGAYTIYF. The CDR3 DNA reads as TGTGCCAGCAGAACAGGGGGCGCTTACACCATATATTTT.

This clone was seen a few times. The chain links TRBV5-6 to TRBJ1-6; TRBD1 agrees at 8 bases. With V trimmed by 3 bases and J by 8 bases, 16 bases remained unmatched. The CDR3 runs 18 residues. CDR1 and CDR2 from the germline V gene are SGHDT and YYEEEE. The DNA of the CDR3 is TGTGCCAGCAGCTCCCCTTTAGACAGGGGCCGCCCTTATTCACCCCTCCACTTT. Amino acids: CASSSPLDRGRPYSPLHF.

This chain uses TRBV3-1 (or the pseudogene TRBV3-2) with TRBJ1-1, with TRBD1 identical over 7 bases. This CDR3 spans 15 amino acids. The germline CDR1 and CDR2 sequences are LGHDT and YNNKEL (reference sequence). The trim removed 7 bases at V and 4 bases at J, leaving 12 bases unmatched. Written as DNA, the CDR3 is TGTGCCAGCACGCTGGGCGGGACAGATGCCACTGAAGCTTTCTTT. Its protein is CASTLGGTDATEAFF.

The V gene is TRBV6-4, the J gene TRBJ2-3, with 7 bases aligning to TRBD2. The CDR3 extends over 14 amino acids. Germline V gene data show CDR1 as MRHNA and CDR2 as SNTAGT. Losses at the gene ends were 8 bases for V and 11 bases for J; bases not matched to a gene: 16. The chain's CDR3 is CASEVWAGAGVQYF. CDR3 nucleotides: TGTGCCAGCGAGGTCTGGGCGGGAGCTGGAGTGCAGTATTTT.

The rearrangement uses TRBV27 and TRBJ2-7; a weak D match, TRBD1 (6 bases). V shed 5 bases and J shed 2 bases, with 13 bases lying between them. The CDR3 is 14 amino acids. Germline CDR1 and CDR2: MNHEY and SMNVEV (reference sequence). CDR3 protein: CASSETGHPYEQYF. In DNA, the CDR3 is TGTGCCAGCAGTGAAACGGGACACCCCTACGAGCAGTACTTC.

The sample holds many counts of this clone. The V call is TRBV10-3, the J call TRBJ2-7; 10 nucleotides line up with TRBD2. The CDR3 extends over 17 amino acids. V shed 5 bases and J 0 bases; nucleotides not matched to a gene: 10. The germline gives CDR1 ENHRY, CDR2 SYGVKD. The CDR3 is CAISPGVAGGHSYEQYF. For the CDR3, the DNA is TGTGCCATCAGTCCCGGGGTAGCGGGGGGCCACTCCTACGAGCAGTACTTC.

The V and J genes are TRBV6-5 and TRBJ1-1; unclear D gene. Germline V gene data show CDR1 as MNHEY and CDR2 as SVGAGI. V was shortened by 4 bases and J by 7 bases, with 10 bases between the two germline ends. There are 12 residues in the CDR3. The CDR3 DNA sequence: TGTGCCAGCAGTTCCCAGGTCCGTGAAGCTTTCTTT. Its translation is CASSSQVREAFF.

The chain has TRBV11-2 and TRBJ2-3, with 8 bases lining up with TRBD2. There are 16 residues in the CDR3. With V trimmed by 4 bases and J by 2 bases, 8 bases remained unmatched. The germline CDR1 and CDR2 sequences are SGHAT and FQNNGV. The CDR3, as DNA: TGTGCCAGCAGCTCCTTTTCGGGGGGGCCCACAGATACGCAGTATTTT. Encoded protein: CASSSFSGGPTDTQYF.

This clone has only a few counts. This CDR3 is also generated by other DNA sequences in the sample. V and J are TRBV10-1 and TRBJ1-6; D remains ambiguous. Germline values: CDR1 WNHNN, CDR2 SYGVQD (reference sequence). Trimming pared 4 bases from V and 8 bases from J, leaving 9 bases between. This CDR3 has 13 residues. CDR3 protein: CASSVARDSPLHF. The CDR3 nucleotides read TGCGCCAGCAGTGTAGCCCGGGATTCACCCCTCCACTTT.

The CDR3 nucleotides are TGTGCCAGCAGCCCGAACGCTGGAGGCCAGCCCCAGCATTTT. Translating gives CASSPNAGGQPQHF. This rearrangement joins TRBV7-3 to TRBJ1-5; D remains unclear. Germline values: CDR1 SGHTA, CDR2 FQGTGA. The V gene lost 5 bases and the J gene lost 7 bases, with 15 bases spanning the gap. CDR3 length equals 14 residues.

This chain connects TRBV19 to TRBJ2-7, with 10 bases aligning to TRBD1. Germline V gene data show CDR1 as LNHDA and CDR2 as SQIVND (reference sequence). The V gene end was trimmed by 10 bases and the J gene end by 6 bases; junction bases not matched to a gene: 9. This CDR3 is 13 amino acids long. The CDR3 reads CAIQATGGGEQYF. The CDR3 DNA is TGTGCCATTCAGGCGACAGGGGGCGGCGAGCAGTACTTC. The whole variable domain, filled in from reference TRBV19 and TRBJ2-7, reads DGGITQSPKYLFRKEGQNVTLSCEQNLNHDAMYWYRQDPGQGLRLIYYSQIVNDFQKGDIAEGYSVSREKKESFPLTVTSAQKNPTAFYLCAIQATGGGEQYFGPGTRLTVT.

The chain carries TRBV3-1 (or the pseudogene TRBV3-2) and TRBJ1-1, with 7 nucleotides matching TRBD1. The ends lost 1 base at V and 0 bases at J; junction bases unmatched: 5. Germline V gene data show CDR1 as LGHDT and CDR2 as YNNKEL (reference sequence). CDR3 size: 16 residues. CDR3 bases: TGTGCCAGCAGCCAAGGTAACAGGGGCATGAACACTGAAGCTTTCTTT. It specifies CASSQGNRGMNTEAFF.

CDR3 coding DNA: TGTGCCAGCAGCCAAGATCCCTTGACTAGCGGACAGGCGCAGTACTTC. Translation: CASSQDPLTSGQAQYF. The rearrangement links TRBV4-2 to TRBJ2-7; TRBD2 matches 9 bases. Germline V gene sequence: CDR1 LGHNA, CDR2 YNFKEQ. With 0 bases clipped from V and 9 bases from J, the junction kept 12 bases outside the gene matches. This CDR3 region has 16 residues.

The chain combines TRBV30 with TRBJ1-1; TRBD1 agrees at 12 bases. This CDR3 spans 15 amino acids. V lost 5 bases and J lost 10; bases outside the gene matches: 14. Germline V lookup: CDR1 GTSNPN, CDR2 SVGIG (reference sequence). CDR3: CAWAVPGQGARGAFF. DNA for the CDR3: TGTGCCTGGGCGGTTCCGGGACAGGGGGCGAGGGGAGCTTTCTTT.

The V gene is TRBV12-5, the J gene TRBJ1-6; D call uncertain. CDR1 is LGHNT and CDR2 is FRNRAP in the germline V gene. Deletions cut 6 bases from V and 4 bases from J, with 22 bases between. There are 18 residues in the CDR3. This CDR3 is CASGHSYSIEEYNSPLHF. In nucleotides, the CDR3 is TGTGCTAGTGGCCACTCCTATTCAATCGAGGAGTATAATTCACCCCTCCACTTT.

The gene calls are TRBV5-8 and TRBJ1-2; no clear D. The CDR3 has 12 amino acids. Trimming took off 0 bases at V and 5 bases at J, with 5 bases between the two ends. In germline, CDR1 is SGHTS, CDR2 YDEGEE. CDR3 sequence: CASSLGGYGYTF. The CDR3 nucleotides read TGTGCCAGCAGCTTGGGAGGGTATGGCTACACCTTC. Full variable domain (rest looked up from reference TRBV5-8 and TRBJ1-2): EAGVTQSPTHLIKTRGQQATLRCSPISGHTSVYWYQQALGLGLQFLLWYDEGEERNRGNFPPRFSGRQFPNYSSELNVNALELEDSALYLCASSLGGYGYTFGSGTRLTVV.

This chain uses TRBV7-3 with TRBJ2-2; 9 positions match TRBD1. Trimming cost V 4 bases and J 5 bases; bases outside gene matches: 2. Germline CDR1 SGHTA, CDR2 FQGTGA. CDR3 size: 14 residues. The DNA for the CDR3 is TGTGCCAGCAGCTCGGGACAGGGAACCGGGGAGCTGTTTTTT. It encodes CASSSGQGTGELFF. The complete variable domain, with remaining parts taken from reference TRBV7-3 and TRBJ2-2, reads GAGVSQTPSNKVTEKGKYVELRCDPISGHTALYWYRQSLGQGPEFLIYFQGTGAADDSGLPNDRFFAVRPEGSVSTLKIQRTERGDSAVYLCASSSGQGTGELFFGEGSRLTVL.